The 18 T cell receptor beta chains given below trace back to one sample, sequenced in a study of CXCR3-negative and CXCR3-positive naive CD8 T cells. UMI labels and 5' RACE were used to prepare the TRB cDNA libraries. One entry per CDR3 protein, without DNA, is what TCRdb gives after re-calling the 5' RACE reads. The sample has about 130,000 distinct CDR3 sequences. What was sequenced was naive CXCR3- CD8+ T cells from blood. The subset was: CD45RO-CCR7+CD27+CD95- naive CD8+ T cells lacking CXCR3 (TNR3-). Every receptor here comes from a human donor in good health. Some clones in this sample may be carry-over from other donors' samples.

The CDR3 is CASSDGTGQFF. The rearrangement uses TRBV6-4 and TRBJ2-1; lacking DNA, the TRBD1 call made by TCRdb goes unchecked. CDR1 is MRHNA and CDR2 is SNTAGT in the germline V gene. This CDR3 has 11 residues.

V usage is TRBV7-8 and J usage is TRBJ2-1; TCRdb's D call, TRBD2, is unchecked because there is no DNA. Germline loops: CDR1 SGHVS, CDR2 FQNEAQ. The CDR3 has 13 amino acids. CDR3 sequence reads: CASSPGTSGNEFF.

The rearrangement links TRBV30 to TRBJ2-3. The CDR3 has 16 residues. From germline, CDR1 is GTSNPN and CDR2 SVGIG (reference sequence). CDR3 sequence reads: CAWRQPELVWPDTQYF.

The V and J genes are TRBV12-5 and TRBJ2-6. The CDR3 is 15 amino acids. The germline V gene encodes CDR1 LGHNT and CDR2 FRNRAP. CDR3 sequence: CASGLADSGANVLTF.

V gene TRBV15 combines with J gene TRBJ1-4; TCRdb's D call, TRBD1, is unchecked because there is no DNA. The CDR3 is 16 residues long. The germline V gene encodes CDR1 LNHNV and CDR2 YYDKDF (reference sequence). The CDR3 loop is CATSRDRGGAGEKLFF.

The J gene is TRBJ2-1, the V gene TRBV14; TCRdb selects TRBD2, and the lack of DNA leaves this call unchecked. Germline V gene lookup returns CDR1 SGHDN and CDR2 FVKESK. CDR3 length: 13 residues. This CDR3 is CASSRNGGDEQFF.

The chain links TRBV4-2 to TRBJ2-5. This CDR3 region has 15 residues. Germline CDR1 reads LGHNA; CDR2 reads YNFKEQ. The CDR3 here is CASSQDLGSQETQYF.

The rearrangement joins TRBV5-1 to TRBJ2-7; TCRdb names TRBD2, which stays unverified in the absence of DNA. Germline lookup yields CDR1 SGHRS and CDR2 YFSETQ. CDR3 length: 14 amino acids. CDR3 loop: CASSWGEGLREQYF.

The rearrangement uses TRBV7-3 and TRBJ2-1; TCRdb designates TRBD2, a call that cannot be tested without DNA. Looked up from germline, CDR1 is SGHTA and CDR2 is FQGTGA. This CDR3 spans 18 amino acids. This chain's CDR3 is CASSFPRLAGGRHNEQFF.

The chain links TRBV5-1 to TRBJ2-1; as DNA is missing, the TRBD2 call by TCRdb cannot be tested. Germline V gene data show CDR1 as SGHRS and CDR2 as YFSETQ. The CDR3 spans 18 residues. The CDR3 here is CASSLVGLVRQSYNEQFF.

This sequence joins TRBV29-1 and TRBJ2-1. Germline CDR1 is SQVTM and CDR2 is ANQGSEA. This CDR3 has 11 amino acids. CDR3 in amino acids: CSVEHYNEQFF.

The rearrangement links TRBV4-3 to TRBJ2-1; the D call of TRBD1 rests on TCRdb alone, since no DNA is present to check it. Germline assignment: CDR1 LGHNA and CDR2 YSLEER. The CDR3 covers 18 residues. The chain's CDR3 is CASSQVPRGGSSYNEQFF.

J is TRBJ2-7 and V is TRBV5-1; TCRdb reports TRBD2, a call that lacks DNA to check it against. The CDR3 sequence is 15 residues long. Germline V gene lookup returns CDR1 SGHRS and CDR2 YFSETQ. The CDR3 sequence: CASSPGGLLIDEQYF.

The genes are TRBV15 and TRBJ2-3; TCRdb lists TRBD2, though no DNA is available to test this call. In germline, CDR1 is LNHNV, CDR2 YYDKDF (reference sequence). This CDR3 has 15 amino acids. CDR3 protein: CATSRTAGLTDTQYF.

The genes are TRBV3-1 and TRBJ2-1; the TCRdb call, TRBD1, lacks DNA for checking. The CDR3 is made up of 15 amino acids. In germline, CDR1 is LGHDT, CDR2 YNNKEL (reference sequence). CDR3 in amino acids: CASSQDLDRYNEQFF.

V usage is TRBV6-5 and J usage is TRBJ2-5. The CDR3 is 16 residues long. Per germline, CDR1 MNHEY and CDR2 SVGAGI. The CDR3: CASSYGDYTPQETQYF.

The CDR3 here is CASSFSGVGSGNTIYF. The chain employs TRBV13 and TRBJ1-3. CDR1 is PRHDT and CDR2 is FYEKMQ in the germline V gene (reference sequence). The CDR3 contains 16 residues.

V usage is TRBV28 and J usage is TRBJ2-2. The length of the CDR3 is 14 residues. Looked up from germline, CDR1 is MDHEN and CDR2 is SYDVKM. The chain's CDR3 is CASSFVDNTGELFF.